A selection of T cell receptor beta chains follows, all from one sample in a study of blood T cell repertoires in COVID-19. Repertoires were generated with immunoSEQ multiplex PCR, while TCRdb's copy carries only in-frame clones and drops some. The profile shows about 130,000 clones, around 74% of them singletons. Sequences were obtained from peripheral blood. The origin of the receptors is a man of 80 years or more with COVID-19, enrolled during active disease. Each CDR3 is given with its conserved first and last residue. Each record gives: V gene, J gene, clone size, D gene, CDR3 DNA, CDR3 protein. The D gene is left open where the match is weak. Part of the rows lack a size; the others show once, few, many or a class for expanded clones.

V gene: TRBV7-9
J gene: TRBJ2-3
clone size: .
D gene: .
CDR3 DNA: TGTGCCAGCAGCTTAGTTAGCGGAATATCCACAGATACGCAGTATTTT
CDR3 protein: CASSLVSGISTDTQYF

V gene: TRBV7-9
J gene: TRBJ2-7
clone size: few
D gene: .
CDR3 DNA: TGTGCCAGCAACCCCCTGGGGGCGCCCGAGCAGTACTTC
CDR3 protein: CASNPLGAPEQYF

V gene: TRBV11-2
J gene: TRBJ2-7
clone size: .
D gene: .
CDR3 DNA: TGTGCCAGCAGCTTAGAGTTCGGCGGAACCGAGCAGTACTTC
CDR3 protein: CASSLEFGGTEQYF

V gene: TRBV10-3
J gene: TRBJ1-2
clone size: .
D gene: .
CDR3 DNA: TGTGCCATCAGGTCGAATTCCGGGGAAATGGTTGGCTACACCTTC
CDR3 protein: CAIRSNSGEMVGYTF

V gene: TRBV5-1
J gene: TRBJ1-2
clone size: once
D gene: TRBD1
CDR3 DNA: TGCGCCAGCAGCACCCAGGGACAGGGGAATGGCTACACCTTC
CDR3 protein: CASSTQGQGNGYTF

V gene: TRBV9
J gene: TRBJ2-3
clone size: .
D gene: .
CDR3 DNA: TGTGCCAGCAGCGTAGCGGGAGTCACAGATACGCAGTATTTT
CDR3 protein: CASSVAGVTDTQYF

V gene: TRBV27
J gene: TRBJ2-7
clone size: .
D gene: TRBD1
CDR3 DNA: TGTGCCAGCAGTCCCGGACAGGGGCGGTACGAGCAGTACTTC
CDR3 protein: CASSPGQGRYEQYF

V gene: TRBV20-1
J gene: TRBJ2-3
clone size: .
D gene: .
CDR3 DNA: TGCAGTGCTAGTCATAGCACAGATACGCAGTATTTT
CDR3 protein: CSASHSTDTQYF

V gene: TRBV4-1
J gene: TRBJ1-2
clone size: .
D gene: .
CDR3 DNA: TGCGCCAGCAGCCAAGACGCGGGCCCATATGGCTACACCTTC
CDR3 protein: CASSQDAGPYGYTF

V gene: TRBV2
J gene: TRBJ2-2
clone size: .
D gene: TRBD2
CDR3 DNA: TGTGCCAGCAGTGTTAGCGGGAGAAACGCCGGGGAGCTGTTTTTT
CDR3 protein: CASSVSGRNAGELFF

V gene: TRBV18
J gene: TRBJ2-7
clone size: .
D gene: TRBD2
CDR3 DNA: TGTGCCAGCTCACCCCAACTAGCGGAATACGAGCAGTACTTC
CDR3 protein: CASSPQLAEYEQYF

V gene: TRBV6-5
J gene: TRBJ2-7
clone size: .
D gene: .
CDR3 DNA: TGTGCCAGTGCCCACAGGGAAAGCTCGACCTACGAGCAGTACTTC
CDR3 protein: CASAHRESSTYEQYF

V gene: TRBV7-9
J gene: TRBJ2-7
clone size: .
D gene: TRBD2
CDR3 DNA: TGTGCCAGCAGCCCGGGGGGTACTCGGGACGAGCAGTACTTC
CDR3 protein: CASSPGGTRDEQYF

V gene: TRBV4-1
J gene: TRBJ2-7
clone size: .
D gene: TRBD2
CDR3 DNA: TGCGCCAGCAGCCAGAGGGGACTAGCGGGGGACTTTACCTACGAGCAGTACTTC
CDR3 protein: CASSQRGLAGDFTYEQYF

V gene: TRBV13
J gene: TRBJ2-7
clone size: .
D gene: TRBD2
CDR3 DNA: TGTGCCAGCAGCACTATAGCGGGAGGGGGGGCCTACGAGCAGTACTTC
CDR3 protein: CASSTIAGGGAYEQYF

V gene: TRBV12-5
J gene: TRBJ1-1
clone size: .
D gene: .
CDR3 DNA: TGTGCTAGTGGTATATATCGTGAAGCTTTCTTT
CDR3 protein: CASGIYREAFF

V gene: TRBV7-8
J gene: TRBJ1-2
clone size: .
D gene: .
CDR3 DNA: TGTGCCAGCAGCCCGACCAGCAGGGGCTACACCTTC
CDR3 protein: CASSPTSRGYTF

V gene: TRBV10-1
J gene: TRBJ2-1
clone size: .
D gene: .
CDR3 DNA: TGCGCCAGCAGCACTAGTCTCCCCTACAATGAGCAGTTCTTC
CDR3 protein: CASSTSLPYNEQFF

V gene: TRBV6-2/TRBV6-3
J gene: TRBJ2-7
clone size: .
D gene: .
CDR3 DNA: TGTGCCAGCAGTTACGATGGCTTTTCGTCCTACGAGCAGTACTTC
CDR3 protein: CASSYDGFSSYEQYF

V gene: TRBV20-1
J gene: TRBJ2-7
clone size: .
D gene: .
CDR3 DNA: TGCAGTGCTAGTTTGGGGGGAGTCTCCTACGAGCAGTACTTC
CDR3 protein: CSASLGGVSYEQYF

V gene: TRBV5-5
J gene: TRBJ2-5
clone size: .
D gene: TRBD2
CDR3 DNA: TGTGCCAGCAGCACGGGACTAGCGGTCGGAGAGACCCAGTACTTC
CDR3 protein: CASSTGLAVGETQYF

V gene: TRBV28
J gene: TRBJ1-1
clone size: .
D gene: TRBD1
CDR3 DNA: TGTGCCAGCAGGGACAGGGGAAGGGGGACTGAAGCTTTCTTT
CDR3 protein: CASRDRGRGTEAFF

V gene: TRBV3-1/TRBV3-2
J gene: TRBJ1-1
clone size: many
D gene: .
CDR3 DNA: TGTGCCAGCAGCCAAGGGGGCGGGGACGCTGAAGCTTTCTTT
CDR3 protein: CASSQGGGDAEAFF

V gene: TRBV19
J gene: TRBJ2-7
clone size: .
D gene: .
CDR3 DNA: TGTGCCAGTAGTGTTTATGACCAGGGCTACGAGCAGTACTTC
CDR3 protein: CASSVYDQGYEQYF

V gene: TRBV4-2
J gene: TRBJ2-5
clone size: .
D gene: TRBD1
CDR3 DNA: TGTGCCAGCAGCCAAGGAGGGGGCAAAGAGACCCAGTACTTC
CDR3 protein: CASSQGGGKETQYF

V gene: TRBV28
J gene: TRBJ1-2
clone size: .
D gene: TRBD1
CDR3 DNA: TGTGCCAGCAGCTTACCTCAACAGGGGGTCCTCTATGGCTACACCTTC
CDR3 protein: CASSLPQQGVLYGYTF

V gene: TRBV19
J gene: TRBJ2-1
clone size: few
D gene: .
CDR3 DNA: TGTGCCAGTAGTCCTCAACATAGCGGGTACCTACAGGGTGAGCAGTTCTTC
CDR3 protein: CASSPQHSGYLQGEQFF

V gene: TRBV18
J gene: TRBJ2-7
clone size: once
D gene: TRBD1
CDR3 DNA: TGTGCCAGCTCACTCCGACAGGGCACCTACGAGCAGTACTTC
CDR3 protein: CASSLRQGTYEQYF

V gene: TRBV5-5
J gene: TRBJ1-5
clone size: .
D gene: .
CDR3 DNA: TGTGCCAGCTCCCGGGGTTTGGATTATCAGCCCCAGCATTTT
CDR3 protein: CASSRGLDYQPQHF

V gene: TRBV5-1
J gene: TRBJ1-1
clone size: .
D gene: .
CDR3 DNA: TGCGCCAGCAGCTTGTACCTCCGACAGCTGAACACTGAAGCTTTCTTT
CDR3 protein: CASSLYLRQLNTEAFF

V gene: TRBV28
J gene: TRBJ2-1
clone size: .
D gene: TRBD2
CDR3 DNA: TGTGCCATCGGAGGCAAGCGGGAGGGCTCCTACAATGAGCAGTTCTTC
CDR3 protein: CAIGGKREGSYNEQFF

V gene: TRBV29-1
J gene: TRBJ2-2
clone size: .
D gene: .
CDR3 DNA: TGCAGCGTTGAGGTGGGAGTGCACACCGGGGAGCTGTTTTTT
CDR3 protein: CSVEVGVHTGELFF

V gene: TRBV19
J gene: TRBJ1-3
clone size: .
D gene: .
CDR3 DNA: TGTGCCAGTAGAGACGAGGGACTGACCTCTGGAAACACCATATATTTT
CDR3 protein: CASRDEGLTSGNTIYF

V gene: TRBV12-3/TRBV12-4
J gene: TRBJ2-5
clone size: .
D gene: TRBD2
CDR3 DNA: TGTGCCAGTGGGGGGAGGGAAGAGACCCAGTACTTC
CDR3 protein: CASGGREETQYF

V gene: TRBV7-6
J gene: TRBJ1-5
clone size: medium-sized
D gene: .
CDR3 DNA: TGTGCCAGCAGCCCCGACAGCGCGGGCAATCAGCCCCAGCATTTT
CDR3 protein: CASSPDSAGNQPQHF